Below, 21 T cell receptor beta chains from the same sample are listed, as sequenced in a study of T cells in localized non-small cell lung cancer. Sequenced by immunoSEQ multiplex PCR; TCRdb stores in-frame clones only, minus some. The sample yields fewer than 35,000 clones, around 86% seen once. The input for sequencing was peripheral blood, taken before any cancer treatment. These receptors were collected from a male donor older than 55 with stage III lung adenocarcinoma.

Concerning this clone: Other DNA sequences of this sample code for an identical CDR3. This chain uses TRBV14 with TRBJ2-3; D is undetermined. This CDR3 is built from 12 residues. CDR1 and CDR2 from the germline V gene are SGHDN and FVKESK. V was cut by 1 base and J by 6 bases, with 5 bases left in between. The CDR3 DNA follows: TGTGCCAGCAGCCAAGTGTCGGATACGCAGTATTTT. Its translation is CASSQVSDTQYF. Full variable domain (outside the CDR3, taken from reference TRBV14 and TRBJ2-3): EAGVTQFPSHSVIEKGQTVTLRCDPISGHDNLYWYRRVMGKEIKFLLHFVKESKQDESGMPNNRFLAERTGGTYSTLKVQPAELEDSGVYFCASSQVSDTQYFGPGTRLTVL.

The genes are TRBV15 and TRBJ1-2; 7 nucleotides match TRBD1. The CDR3 runs to 13 residues. The V and J ends lost 7 bases and 2 bases, in that order; junction bases with no gene match: 4. Germline CDR1 is LNHNV and CDR2 is YYDKDF (reference sequence). CDR3 sequence reads: CATTPDRNYGYTF. For the CDR3, the DNA is TGTGCCACCACGCCGGACAGGAACTATGGCTACACCTTC.

The V gene is TRBV7-6, the J gene TRBJ2-7; D possibly matches TRBD1 or TRBD2 (5 bases each). This CDR3 spans 14 amino acids. Per germline, CDR1 SGHVS and CDR2 FNYEAQ. V gave up 4 bases and J gave up 4 bases, with 14 bases separating them. This CDR3 reads CASSSAGDVYEQYF. In DNA form, the CDR3 reads TGTGCCAGCAGCTCCGCCGGGGACGTATACGAGCAGTACTTC.

CDR3 amino acids: CASSLAQRVVSPLHF. CDR3 DNA: TGTGCCAGCAGCTTAGCGCAGAGAGTGGTTTCACCCCTCCACTTT. The chain recombines TRBV7-2 with TRBJ1-6; no clear D gene. The CDR3 covers 15 residues. From germline, CDR1 is SGHTA and CDR2 FQGNSA. V was trimmed by 0 bases and J by 9 bases, leaving 12 bases between them. The whole variable domain, filled in from reference TRBV7-2 and TRBJ1-6, reads GAGVSQSPSNKVTEKGKDVELRCDPISGHTALYWYRQSLGQGLEFLIYFQGNSAPDKSGLPSDRFSAERTGGSVSTLTIQRTQQEDSAVYLCASSLAQRVVSPLHFGNGTRLTVT.

This rearrangement joins TRBV11-2 to TRBJ2-3; a weak D match, TRBD2 (7 bases). The CDR3 runs to 16 residues. Germline lookup yields CDR1 SGHAT and CDR2 FQNNGV. Between the trimmed V and J ends, which lost 3 bases and 3 bases, there was a span of 16 bases. This CDR3 reads CASSLGGAGQTDTQYF. CDR3 in DNA: TGTGCCAGCAGCTTGGGGGGGGCAGGGCAGACAGATACGCAGTATTTT.

This rearrangement joins TRBV5-1 to TRBJ2-7; D ambiguous. Trimming stripped 5 bases from V and 2 bases from J, with 11 bases between. The CDR3 is made up of 13 amino acids. Germline CDR1 is SGHRS and CDR2 is YFSETQ. CDR3 loop: CASSGAVTYEQYF. The CDR3 nucleotides are TGCGCCAGCAGTGGTGCGGTTACCTACGAGCAGTACTTC.

V usage is TRBV10-3 and J usage is TRBJ1-3, with D hard to call. Per germline, CDR1 ENHRY and CDR2 SYGVKD. Trimming removed 6 bases at V and 0 bases at J, with 12 bases between. The CDR3 consists of 15 residues. Written as DNA, the CDR3 is TGTGCCATCAGCCCAGTAAGTTACTCTGGAAACACCATATATTTT. It is translated as CAISPVSYSGNTIYF.

The gene calls are TRBV5-1 and TRBJ1-5; D gene unclear. CDR3 size: 15 residues. Germline CDR1 reads SGHRS; CDR2 reads YFSETQ. V lost 4 bases, J lost 0 bases, and 11 bases lay in between. The CDR3 region has the DNA TGCGCCAGCAGCACTGGCGGCGCTAGCAATCAGCCCCAGCATTTT. This codes for CASSTGGASNQPQHF.

This sequence joins TRBV2 and TRBJ1-5; the D gene is possibly TRBD1 (6 bases). The CDR3 length is 15 residues. Trimming stripped 5 bases from V and 2 bases from J, with 13 bases between. Looked up from germline, CDR1 is SNHLY and CDR2 is FYNNEI. This chain's CDR3 is CASSSRTAGNQPQHF. The CDR3, as DNA: TGTGCCAGCAGTTCAAGGACAGCTGGCAATCAGCCCCAGCATTTT.

The chain has TRBV9 and TRBJ1-1, with 7 bases that match TRBD1. Germline CDR1 SGDLS, CDR2 YYNGEE. V lost 3 bases to trimming and J lost 3 bases; unmatched junction nucleotides: 8. The length of the CDR3 is 15 residues. The CDR3 DNA sequence: TGTGCCAGCAGCGAGGGGACAGCCGAGTACACTGAAGCTTTCTTT. This encodes CASSEGTAEYTEAFF.

This chain connects TRBV19 to TRBJ1-4; 8 bases are a match to TRBD1. Germline CDR1 and CDR2: LNHDA and SQIVND (reference sequence). The CDR3 covers 14 residues. Unmatched junction bases numbered 8, after V lost 4 bases and J lost 10 bases. The CDR3, as DNA: TGTGCCAGTAGTACCGGACAGGGAGGGAGAAAACTGTTTTTT. It specifies CASSTGQGGRKLFF.

CDR3 loop: CAWSVPGTGGHEQYF. The DNA for the CDR3 is TGTGCCTGGAGTGTCCCCGGGACAGGGGGACACGAGCAGTACTTC. V is TRBV30 and J is TRBJ2-7, with TRBD1 matching 11 bases. Germline V CDR1 and CDR2: GTSNPN, SVGIG (reference sequence). V lost 0 bases and J lost 5; bases outside the gene matches: 6. The CDR3 spans 15 residues.

V is TRBV29-1 and J is TRBJ1-2; a weak D match, TRBD1 (6 bases). Germline-derived CDR1 and CDR2 are SQVTM and ANQGSEA. The CDR3 has 16 amino acids. V shed 4 bases and J shed 7 bases, with 25 bases lying between them. DNA for the CDR3: TGCAGCGTTGTATTAAGTTATAGTAGGGAACAGGGTGGCTACACCTTC. It codes for CSVVLSYSREQGGYTF.

The chain links TRBV7-2 to TRBJ2-2; TRBD1 agrees at 7 bases. V lost 1 base to trimming and J lost 1 base; unmatched junction nucleotides: 0. The CDR3 consists of 15 residues. CDR1 SGHTA and CDR2 FQGNSA come from the germline V gene. The DNA for the CDR3 is TGTGCCAGCAGCTTAGGGACAGGGAACACCGGGGAGCTGTTTTTT. Translating it yields CASSLGTGNTGELFF.

This chain connects TRBV28 to TRBJ2-3, with unresolved D. The CDR3 covers 15 residues. The germline CDR1 and CDR2 sequences are MDHEN and SYDVKM. V gave up 2 bases and J gave up 10 bases, with 19 bases separating them. CDR3 coding DNA: TGTGCCAGCAGTTTACAATGGGGATCCCTCTCGGCGCAGTATTTT. Translated: CASSLQWGSLSAQYF.

V and J are TRBV21-1 and TRBJ2-7. TRBV21-1 is a pseudogene locus. CDR3 size: 14 residues. The CDR3 sequence: CASSKRRSPYEQYF. DNA of the CDR3: TGTGCCAGCAGCAAAAGGCGATCCCCCTACGAGCAGTACTTC.

The genes are TRBV5-1 and TRBJ2-7; D might be TRBD2 (5 bases). CDR1 and CDR2 (germline): SGHRS, YFSETQ. V was cut by 1 base and J by 5 bases, with 16 bases left in between. This CDR3 contains 15 residues. The CDR3 DNA follows: TGCGCCAGCAGCTTGTCGGGGAATTTGTTTGACGAGCAGTACTTC. Translating gives CASSLSGNLFDEQYF.

The chain has TRBV15 and TRBJ1-2; a weak D match, TRBD1 (6 bases). This CDR3 region has 15 residues. Trimming shortened V by 4 bases and J by 6 bases, and 18 bases separated the two germline ends. Germline V gene sequence: CDR1 LNHNV, CDR2 YYDKDF (reference sequence). Here the CDR3 DNA reads TGTGCCACCAGCAAACAAACAGGGTATTGGGATGGCTACACCTTC. This encodes CATSKQTGYWDGYTF.

The rearrangement joins TRBV5-1 to TRBJ2-3, with TRBD1 as a possible D gene (5 bases). The CDR3 length is 15 residues. Trimming removed 0 bases from V and 0 bases from J, with 8 bases in between. Germline V CDR1 and CDR2: SGHRS, YFSETQ. For the CDR3, the DNA is TGCGCCAGCAGCTTGGGGGCAGGGAGCACAGATACGCAGTATTTT. Its protein product is CASSLGAGSTDTQYF.

This clone was seen once. The V call is TRBV28, the J call TRBJ1-5, with 10 bases matching TRBD1. The J segment lost 0 bases and the V segment lost 5 bases, leaving 4 bases of the junction unmatched. In germline, CDR1 is MDHEN, CDR2 SYDVKM. The CDR3 extends over 16 amino acids. The CDR3 DNA reads as TGTGCCAGCAGTCCCAGGACAGGGGGTAGCAATCAGCCCCAGCATTTT. Encoded protein: CASSPRTGGSNQPQHF.

The chain has TRBV7-9 and TRBJ2-1; TRBD2 aligns across 7 bases. Germline V gives CDR1 SEHNR, CDR2 FQNEAQ (reference sequence). The CDR3 runs 16 residues. Unmatched junction bases numbered 6, after V lost 1 base and J lost 3 bases. The CDR3 reads CASSLGAGLNYNEQFF. DNA for the CDR3: TGTGCCAGCAGCTTAGGAGCGGGATTAAACTACAATGAGCAGTTCTTC.